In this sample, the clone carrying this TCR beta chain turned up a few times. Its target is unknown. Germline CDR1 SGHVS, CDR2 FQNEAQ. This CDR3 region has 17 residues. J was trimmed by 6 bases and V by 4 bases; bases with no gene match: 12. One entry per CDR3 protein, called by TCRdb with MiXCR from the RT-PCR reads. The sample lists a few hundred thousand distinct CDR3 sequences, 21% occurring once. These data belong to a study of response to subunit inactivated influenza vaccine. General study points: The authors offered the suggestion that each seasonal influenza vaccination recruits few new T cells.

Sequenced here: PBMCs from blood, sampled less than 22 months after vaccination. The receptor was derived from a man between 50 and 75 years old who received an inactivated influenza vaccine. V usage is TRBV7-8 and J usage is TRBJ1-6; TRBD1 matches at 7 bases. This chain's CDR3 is CASSSTRQGRGNSPLHF. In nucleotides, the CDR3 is TGTGCCAGCAGCTCCACCCGACAGGGAAGGGGTAATTCACCCCTCCACTTT.